This paragraph covers one T cell receptor beta chain sequence. This entry belongs to a study of PD-L1 blockade in urothelial cancer. Study background: Atezolizumab at 1,200 mg intravenously every 3 weeks was started by patients in 2014.

Some clones are missing from TCRdb's copy, which holds only in-frame ones; the method was immunoSEQ multiplex PCR. The sample has 90,000 to 120,000 clones; approximately 91% are singletons. CDR3 length equals 14 residues. V lost 5 bases and J lost 2; bases outside the gene matches: 5. Per the germline V gene, CDR1 is MNHEY and CDR2 is SMNVEV (reference sequence). Here the sequenced sample was PBMCs, taken around atezolizumab (anti-PD-L1) treatment. The chain joins TRBV27 to TRBJ2-7; 8 nucleotides line up with TRBD2. This receptor was identified in a woman older than 75 with urothelial cancer. The CDR3 region has the DNA TGTGCCAGCAGTCCTAGCGGGCTAGCCTACGAGCAGTACTTC. Protein product: CASSPSGLAYEQYF.